A single sample gave rise to the 2 T cell receptor beta chains below, sequenced in a study of vaccination effects on CD4 cells after COVID-19. The method was immunoSEQ multiplex PCR; TCRdb's version includes in-frame clones alone and lacks a portion of them. The profile shows under 80,000 clones, about 74% of them singletons. Their specific antigens are unknown. Before sequencing, viral peptide pools were used by the ViraFEST assay to expand antigen-specific CD4+ T cells. Cultured cells yielded isolated CD4+ T cells after around 10 days. The sequencing here drew on CD4+ T cells from PBMCs cultured with HCoV-229E spike peptides, taken before COVID-19 vaccination. These receptors all come from a human donor who received a COVID-19 vaccine.

This chain connects TRBV5-1 to TRBJ1-1; TRBD1 is a possible D gene (6 bases). Germline CDR1 is SGHRS and CDR2 is YFSETQ. Trimming removed 0 bases at V and 1 base at J, with 7 bases between. The length of the CDR3 is 14 residues. The CDR3 is CASSLEGQNTEAFF. CDR3 nucleotide sequence: TGCGCCAGCAGCTTGGAGGGACAGAACACTGAAGCTTTCTTT.

The rearrangement joins TRBV11-1 to TRBJ2-7; D perhaps matches TRBD1 (6 bases). There are 15 residues in the CDR3. V lost 6 bases and J 0 bases, leaving 15 bases between the germline ends. CDR1 and CDR2 (germline): SGHAT, FQDESV (reference sequence). The CDR3 reads CASSPYSDSSYEQYV. In DNA, the CDR3 is TGTGCCAGCAGTCCCTACTCGGACAGCTCCTACGAGCAGTACGTC.